These T cell receptor beta chains were read from a single sample in a study of CD8+ T cells in alopecia areata. Clones were read by immunoSEQ multiplex PCR, and TCRdb kept only the in-frame ones, dropping some. The table includes 100,000 to 150,000 clones, around 60% detected once. Material: CD4+ T cells sorted from blood, obtained at week 0. All receptors derive from a human donor with alopecia areata. Each CDR3 is given with its conserved first and last residue. The D gene is left open where the match is weak. Rows may omit the clone size; those that give it use once, few, many or a size class.

J gene: TRBJ1-1; D gene: .; clone size: .; V gene: TRBV5-1; CDR3 DNA: TGCGCCAGCAGCTTGGCCCCTGACAGGCCCCTCACTGAAGCTTTCTTT; CDR3 protein: CASSLAPDRPLTEAFF
J gene: TRBJ1-4; D gene: TRBD1; clone size: .; V gene: TRBV4-3; CDR3 DNA: TGCGCCAGCAGCCAAGATGTGGGACAGGGAGGGTTGGAAAAACTGTTTTTT; CDR3 protein: CASSQDVGQGGLEKLFF
J gene: TRBJ2-7; D gene: .; clone size: .; V gene: TRBV7-2; CDR3 DNA: TGTGCCAGCAGCCCAAACCGACGGCAGTACTTC; CDR3 protein: CASSPNRRQYF
J gene: TRBJ2-7; D gene: .; clone size: .; V gene: TRBV28; CDR3 DNA: TGTGCCACCCGGCAACAGGGCTACGAGCAGTACTTC; CDR3 protein: CATRQQGYEQYF
J gene: TRBJ2-1; D gene: .; clone size: .; V gene: TRBV2; CDR3 DNA: TGTGCCAGCAGTGCGGACAGTTCCAATGAGCAGTTCTTC; CDR3 protein: CASSADSSNEQFF
J gene: TRBJ2-3; D gene: .; clone size: few; V gene: TRBV27; CDR3 DNA: TGTGCCAGCAGTCGAGGGGGGGTTGATACGCAGTATTTT; CDR3 protein: CASSRGGVDTQYF
J gene: TRBJ2-3; D gene: .; clone size: .; V gene: TRBV10-3; CDR3 DNA: TGTGCCATCAGTGGCCAGAGGGATACGCAGTATTTT; CDR3 protein: CAISGQRDTQYF
J gene: TRBJ2-3; D gene: TRBD1; clone size: .; V gene: TRBV29-1; CDR3 DNA: TGCAGCGTTGGAGTACAGGGGAGCACAGATACGCAGTATTTT; CDR3 protein: CSVGVQGSTDTQYF
J gene: TRBJ2-6; D gene: .; clone size: .; V gene: TRBV7-3; CDR3 DNA: TGTGCCAGCAGCGCGGGACTTCCCTTCTCTGGGGCCAACGTCCTGACTTTC; CDR3 protein: CASSAGLPFSGANVLTF
J gene: TRBJ2-7; D gene: TRBD2; clone size: .; V gene: TRBV18; CDR3 DNA: TGTGCCAGCTCACCAACTAGCGCGGACTCCTACGAGCAGTACTTC; CDR3 protein: CASSPTSADSYEQYF
J gene: TRBJ1-1; D gene: .; clone size: .; V gene: TRBV7-9; CDR3 DNA: TGTGCCAGCTCTCTTGGGGGTGCGAACACTGAAGCTTTCTTT; CDR3 protein: CASSLGGANTEAFF
J gene: TRBJ2-5; D gene: .; clone size: .; V gene: TRBV5-6; CDR3 DNA: TGTGCCAGCAGCTTGTCCGGCACTAAAGAAGAGACCCAGTACTTC; CDR3 protein: CASSLSGTKEETQYF
J gene: TRBJ1-1; D gene: .; clone size: .; V gene: TRBV11-2; CDR3 DNA: TGTGCCAGCAGCTTAGTCCGCAGGGCGAACACTGAAGCTTTCTTT; CDR3 protein: CASSLVRRANTEAFF
J gene: TRBJ1-1; D gene: TRBD1; clone size: few; V gene: TRBV29-1; CDR3 DNA: TGCAGCGTTGGATGGGACAGGAACACTGAAGCTTTCTTT; CDR3 protein: CSVGWDRNTEAFF
J gene: TRBJ1-1; D gene: .; clone size: few; V gene: TRBV2; CDR3 DNA: TGTGCCAGCAGTGATTACGAGGTAACTGACACTGAAGCTTTCTTT; CDR3 protein: CASSDYEVTDTEAFF
J gene: TRBJ2-4; D gene: TRBD1; clone size: once; V gene: TRBV10-3; CDR3 DNA: TGTGCCATCAGTGGGACAGGGCTAGCCAAAAACATTCAGTACTTC; CDR3 protein: CAISGTGLAKNIQYF
J gene: TRBJ2-7; D gene: TRBD1; clone size: .; V gene: TRBV7-2; CDR3 DNA: TGTGCCAGCAGAACGGGACAGGGGGGCTACGAGCAGTACTTC; CDR3 protein: CASRTGQGGYEQYF
J gene: TRBJ1-2; D gene: .; clone size: .; V gene: TRBV5-1; CDR3 DNA: TGCGCCAGCAGCTTGGGGACGGATGGCTACACCTTC; CDR3 protein: CASSLGTDGYTF
J gene: TRBJ1-4; D gene: .; clone size: .; V gene: TRBV4-2; CDR3 DNA: TGTGCCAGCAGTGAGCAGACTTCTAATGAAAAACTGTTTTTT; CDR3 protein: CASSEQTSNEKLFF
J gene: TRBJ2-2; D gene: .; clone size: few; V gene: TRBV6-5; CDR3 DNA: TGTGCCAGCAGATCCGGACAGAACACCGGGGAGCTGTTTTTT; CDR3 protein: CASRSGQNTGELFF
J gene: TRBJ2-7; D gene: .; clone size: .; V gene: TRBV5-6; CDR3 DNA: TGTGCCAGCAGCTTGGACCAGGGCTACGAGCAGTACTTC; CDR3 protein: CASSLDQGYEQYF
J gene: TRBJ2-5; D gene: .; clone size: .; V gene: TRBV7-2; CDR3 DNA: TGTGCCAGCAGCCCCGCGGGCGGTAACCAAGAGACCCAGTACTTC; CDR3 protein: CASSPAGGNQETQYF
J gene: TRBJ1-6; D gene: TRBD1; clone size: once; V gene: TRBV4-3; CDR3 DNA: TGCGCCAGCAGCCAAGACGGGACAGGGGGCGGTTCACCCCTCCACTTT; CDR3 protein: CASSQDGTGGGSPLHF
J gene: TRBJ1-2; D gene: .; clone size: few; V gene: TRBV5-1; CDR3 DNA: TGCGCCAGCAGCTTGGCCGGGAGGTCTGGCTACACCTTC; CDR3 protein: CASSLAGRSGYTF
J gene: TRBJ1-4; D gene: .; clone size: .; V gene: TRBV2; CDR3 DNA: TGTGCCAGCAGTGACGAGGGGAGTGGGGAAAAACTGTTTTTT; CDR3 protein: CASSDEGSGEKLFF
J gene: TRBJ2-7; D gene: .; clone size: few; V gene: TRBV27; CDR3 DNA: TGTGCCAGCAGTTCCCAACTCGGTGCAGGCAACAACTACGAGCAGTACTTC; CDR3 protein: CASSSQLGAGNNYEQYF
J gene: TRBJ1-4; D gene: TRBD1; clone size: .; V gene: TRBV4-1; CDR3 DNA: TGCGCCAGCAGCCAAGAAGGGACAGGGGCTGAAAAACTGTTTTTT; CDR3 protein: CASSQEGTGAEKLFF
J gene: TRBJ2-6; D gene: TRBD1; clone size: few; V gene: TRBV19; CDR3 DNA: TGTGCCAGTAGTATCCAACAGGGGTCCGGGGCCAACGTCCTGACTTTC; CDR3 protein: CASSIQQGSGANVLTF
J gene: TRBJ2-7; D gene: .; clone size: .; V gene: TRBV6-1; CDR3 DNA: TGTGCCAGCAGGGCCGTGGGCTCGAGCTCCTACGAGCAGTACTTC; CDR3 protein: CASRAVGSSSYEQYF
J gene: TRBJ1-1; D gene: .; clone size: .; V gene: TRBV5-6; CDR3 DNA: TGTGCCAGCAGCTTAGATATGGCTGAAGCTTTCTTT; CDR3 protein: CASSLDMAEAFF
J gene: TRBJ2-1; D gene: .; clone size: .; V gene: TRBV11-2; CDR3 DNA: TGTGCCAGCAGCTTAGTCTTGGGTGAGCAGTTCTTC; CDR3 protein: CASSLVLGEQFF
J gene: TRBJ2-7; D gene: .; clone size: few; V gene: TRBV5-1; CDR3 DNA: TGCGCCAGCAGCCCCTCAGGGGGGTCCTACGAGCAGTACTTC; CDR3 protein: CASSPSGGSYEQYF
J gene: TRBJ2-7; D gene: .; clone size: .; V gene: TRBV7-2; CDR3 DNA: TGTGCCAGCAGCTTATATCCGGCTAGCACCTACGAGCAGTACTTC; CDR3 protein: CASSLYPASTYEQYF
J gene: TRBJ1-2; D gene: TRBD1; clone size: .; V gene: TRBV10-3; CDR3 DNA: TGTGCCATCAGTGAGCCCAGGGGGCGTGGCTACACCTTC; CDR3 protein: CAISEPRGRGYTF
J gene: TRBJ1-2; D gene: TRBD1; clone size: .; V gene: TRBV5-4; CDR3 DNA: TGTGCCAGCAGTGGGACAGTGTATGGCTACACCTTC; CDR3 protein: CASSGTVYGYTF
J gene: TRBJ2-3; D gene: .; clone size: .; V gene: TRBV18; CDR3 DNA: TGTGCCAGCTCACCGAGGGCCCCGCCAGATACGCAGTATTTT; CDR3 protein: CASSPRAPPDTQYF
J gene: TRBJ2-1; D gene: .; clone size: .; V gene: TRBV18; CDR3 DNA: TGTGCCAGCTCACCGGATCTGGATTCCTACAATGAGCAGTTCTTC; CDR3 protein: CASSPDLDSYNEQFF
J gene: TRBJ2-5; D gene: .; clone size: few; V gene: TRBV27; CDR3 DNA: TGTGCCAGCCGAGGTTCGGGAGGGGGCGGGGTTGGGACCCAGTACTTC; CDR3 protein: CASRGSGGGGVGTQYF
J gene: TRBJ1-5; D gene: .; clone size: few; V gene: TRBV7-2; CDR3 DNA: TGTGCCAGCAGCTTAGACTCGTGGGGTGCGGCTGGCAATCAGCCCCAGCATTTT; CDR3 protein: CASSLDSWGAAGNQPQHF
J gene: TRBJ1-5; D gene: TRBD1; clone size: .; V gene: TRBV28; CDR3 DNA: TGTGCCAGCAGCCAAAGGGGACAGGGTAATCAGCCCCAGCATTTT; CDR3 protein: CASSQRGQGNQPQHF
J gene: TRBJ1-6; D gene: .; clone size: .; V gene: TRBV4-1; CDR3 DNA: TGCGCCAGCAGTCTTTCCGGGGCACCCCTCCACTTT; CDR3 protein: CASSLSGAPLHF
J gene: TRBJ1-2; D gene: TRBD1; clone size: .; V gene: TRBV28; CDR3 DNA: TGTGCCAGCAGTTTAACGGAGGGACAGATCAATGTCTATGGCTACACCTTC; CDR3 protein: CASSLTEGQINVYGYTF
J gene: TRBJ2-5; D gene: TRBD1; clone size: .; V gene: TRBV29-1; CDR3 DNA: TGCAGCGTTATACCGGGACAGGGGAGACAAGAGACCCAGTACTTC; CDR3 protein: CSVIPGQGRQETQYF
J gene: TRBJ1-5; D gene: .; clone size: .; V gene: TRBV7-2; CDR3 DNA: TGTGCCAGCAGCCTCCAGGGAGGGAATCAGCCCCAGCATTTT; CDR3 protein: CASSLQGGNQPQHF
J gene: TRBJ2-2; D gene: TRBD2; clone size: .; V gene: TRBV7-2; CDR3 DNA: TGTGCCAGCAGCCCCCTGGGCGGGGGGCCCGGGGAGCTGTTTTTT; CDR3 protein: CASSPLGGGPGELFF